This T cell receptor (beta chain) was captured in a study of blood T cell repertoires in COVID-19. Study at large: Specimens from acute and convalescent COVID-19 originated in the United States, Italy and Spain. PBMCs, B-cell-depleted T cells, or T cells were the source of the cDNA or gDNA that made up the material.

As originally analysed: Reference gene primer amplification in the assay estimated nucleated cell counts. Profiling relied on immunoSEQ multiplex PCR, and the TCRdb table lists in-frame clones only, not all of them. V and J calls and clone size follow that table, whereas D and trimming were derived from the DNA. The table lists roughly 250,000 clones, 88% of them singletons, with 2% to 2.5% in the top ten. The clonotype was recovered from a woman aged 40 to 50 who had recovered from COVID-19. Sequenced material: peripheral blood.

Written as DNA, the CDR3 is TGTGCCGGGGGAGCGGGGGGGTACTCCGATACGCAGTATTTT. Translation gives CAGGAGGYSDTQYF. This sequence joins TRBV7-8 and TRBJ2-3; 10 nucleotides agree with TRBD2. The CDR3 runs to 14 residues. J gave up 6 bases and V 11 bases, and 11 bases lay outside the gene matches. The germline CDR1 and CDR2 sequences are SGHVS and FQNEAQ.